The T cell receptor (beta chain) under discussion was sequenced for a study of CD8+ T cells in alopecia areata. Treatment denoted: oral pan-JAK inhibitor, 5-10 mg twice daily. Reverse transcription of extracted RNA yielded cDNA, which provided the sequencing template. Profiling relied on immunoSEQ multiplex PCR, and the TCRdb table lists in-frame clones only, not all of them. The table shows under 150,000 clones, with approximately 85% occurring only once. Looked up from germline, CDR1 is SGDLS and CDR2 is YYNGEE. V shed 4 bases, J shed 8 bases, and the junction held 12 bases outside the gene matches. This CDR3 region has 16 residues.

The chain recombines TRBV9 with TRBJ1-5, with 10 bases matching TRBD1. The receptor's source is a human donor with alopecia areata. Specimen: CD8+ T cells sorted from blood, collected at week 4, from a patient treated with tofacitinib. The DNA for the CDR3 is TGTGCCAGCAGCCCCCGGGACAGGGGCCCATTTGAGCCCCAGCATTTT. Protein sequence: CASSPRDRGPFEPQHF.